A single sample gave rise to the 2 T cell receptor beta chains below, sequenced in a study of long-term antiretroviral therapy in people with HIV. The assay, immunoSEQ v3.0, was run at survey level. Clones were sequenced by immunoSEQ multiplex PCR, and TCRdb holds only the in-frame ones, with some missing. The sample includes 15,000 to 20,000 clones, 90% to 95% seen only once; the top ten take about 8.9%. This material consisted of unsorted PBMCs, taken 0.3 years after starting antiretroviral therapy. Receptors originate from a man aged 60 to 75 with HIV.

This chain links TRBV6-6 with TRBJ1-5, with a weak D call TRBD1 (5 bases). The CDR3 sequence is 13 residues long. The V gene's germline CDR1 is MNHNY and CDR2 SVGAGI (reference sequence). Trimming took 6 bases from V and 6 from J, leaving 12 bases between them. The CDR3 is CASSPQEVQPQHF. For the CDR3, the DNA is TGTGCCAGCAGCCCACAGGAAGTTCAGCCCCAGCATTTT.

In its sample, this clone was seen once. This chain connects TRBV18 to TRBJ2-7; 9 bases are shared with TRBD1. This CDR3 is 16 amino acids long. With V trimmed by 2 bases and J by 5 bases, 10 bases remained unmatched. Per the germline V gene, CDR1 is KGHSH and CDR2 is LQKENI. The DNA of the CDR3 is TGTGCCAGCTCACCAACCGGTCCCGGGACAGGGAACGAGCAGTACTTC. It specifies CASSPTGPGTGNEQYF.